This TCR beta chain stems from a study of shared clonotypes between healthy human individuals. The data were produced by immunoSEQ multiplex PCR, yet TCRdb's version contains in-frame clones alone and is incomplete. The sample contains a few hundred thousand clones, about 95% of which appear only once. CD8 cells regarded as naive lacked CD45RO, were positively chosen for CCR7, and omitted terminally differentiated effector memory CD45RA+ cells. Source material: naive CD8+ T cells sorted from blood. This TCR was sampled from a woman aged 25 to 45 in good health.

The CDR3 DNA follows: TGTGCCAGCAGTGACGTACGTAACACCGGGGAGCTGTTTTTT. Translating it yields CASSDVRNTGELFF. The chain employs TRBV2 and TRBJ2-2; unclear D gene. This CDR3 is built from 14 residues. Trimming removed 3 bases at V and 2 bases at J, with 7 bases between. Germline CDR1 and CDR2: SNHLY and FYNNEI.